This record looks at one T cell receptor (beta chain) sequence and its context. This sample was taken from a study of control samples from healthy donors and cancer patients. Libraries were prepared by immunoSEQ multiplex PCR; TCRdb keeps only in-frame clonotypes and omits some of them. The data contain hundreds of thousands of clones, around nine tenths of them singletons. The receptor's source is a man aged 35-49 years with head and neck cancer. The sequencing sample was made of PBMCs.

The CDR3 nucleotides read TGTGCCTGGAGACTAGCGGGAGGTCCGCTCCGGGAGCTGTTTTTT. Translated, it gives CAWRLAGGPLRELFF. The chain carries TRBV30 and TRBJ2-2, with 12 positions matching TRBD2. The J segment lost 9 bases and the V segment lost 3 bases, leaving 8 bases of the junction unmatched. CDR1 and CDR2 from the germline V gene are GTSNPN and SVGIG (reference sequence). This CDR3 is 15 amino acids long.